These 26 T cell receptor beta chains share one sample of origin, sequenced in a study of radiation and T cells in renal cell carcinoma. Profiling relied on immunoSEQ multiplex PCR, and the TCRdb table lists in-frame clones only, not all of them. The top ten hold approximately 10% of the sample, which has 150,000 to 200,000 clones, 88% seen once. Time point indicated: blood 4 weeks post-SBRT, at nephrectomy. Indicated treatment: 15 Gy SBRT to primary tumor, nephrectomy 4 weeks later. The specimen comprised blood, sampled from a patient whose treatment included radiotherapy and nephrectomy. The receptors derive from a woman aged 45 to 65 with renal cell carcinoma.

This clone was recorded only once. This sequence joins TRBV11-2 and TRBJ2-1; possibly TRBD2 for D (7 bases). Trimming pared 6 bases from V and 7 bases from J, leaving 19 bases between. The V gene's germline CDR1 is SGHAT and CDR2 FQNNGV. This CDR3 spans 15 amino acids. The CDR3 sequence is CASRPIGGRANEQFF. The CDR3 nucleotides read TGTGCCAGCAGGCCAATCGGGGGGCGGGCGAATGAGCAGTTCTTC. Variable domain in full (rest from reference TRBV11-2 and TRBJ2-1): EAGVAQSPRYKIIEKRQSVAFWCNPISGHATLYWYQQILGQGPKLLIQFQNNGVVDDSQLPKDRFSAERLKGVDSTLKIQPAKLEDSAVYLCASRPIGGRANEQFFGPGTRLTVL.

The chain couples TRBV5-6 to TRBJ1-2; D gene unclear. Deletions cut 2 bases from V and 5 bases from J, with 16 bases between. Germline loops: CDR1 SGHDT, CDR2 YYEEEE. The CDR3 consists of 15 residues. In DNA, the CDR3 is TGTGCCAGCAGCTTTGACCCGGGCGTAAGTTATGGCTACACCTTC. It codes for CASSFDPGVSYGYTF.

V and J are TRBV5-6 and TRBJ1-6; TRBD1 is a possible D gene (6 bases). Trimming left V 4 bases short and J 5 bases short, with 13 bases between. There are 15 residues in the CDR3. The germline CDR1 and CDR2 sequences are SGHDT and YYEEEE. CDR3: CASSSTGGHNSPLHF. As DNA, the CDR3 is TGTGCCAGCAGCAGCACCGGGGGCCATAATTCACCCCTCCACTTT.

The V and J genes are TRBV7-2 and TRBJ1-3; TRBD1 agrees at 7 bases. The CDR3 spans 14 residues. Germline V gives CDR1 SGHTA, CDR2 FQGNSA. V shed 1 base, J shed 5 bases, and the junction held 2 bases outside the gene matches. The CDR3 spells CASSLGQGRNTIYF. The CDR3 region has the DNA TGTGCCAGCAGCTTAGGACAGGGCAGAAACACCATATATTTT.

This chain connects TRBV7-9 to TRBJ2-3; 9 bases agree with TRBD2. Per the germline V gene, CDR1 is SEHNR and CDR2 is FQNEAQ (reference sequence). V lost 8 bases, J lost 2 bases, and 5 bases stayed unmatched. This CDR3 has 14 residues. CDR3 nucleotides: TGTGCCAGCGGACGCGGGGGGGCCACAGATACGCAGTATTTT. Its translation: CASGRGGATDTQYF.

This chain connects TRBV9 to TRBJ1-6; 9 bases match TRBD1. Germline CDR1 reads SGDLS; CDR2 reads YYNGEE. V lost 0 bases and J lost 10; bases outside the gene matches: 8. The CDR3 extends over 16 amino acids. CDR3 sequence: CASSVDPGQGSSPLHF. CDR3 in DNA: TGTGCCAGCAGCGTAGATCCCGGACAGGGGAGCTCACCCCTCCACTTT.

The V and J genes are TRBV18 and TRBJ1-6; no reliable D call. Trimming took 4 bases from V and 7 from J, leaving 14 bases between them. Germline CDR1 and CDR2: KGHSH and LQKENI. This CDR3 comprises 15 residues. CDR3: CASSQSGRPNSPLHF. The CDR3 DNA reads TGTGCCAGCTCACAGTCGGGCCGCCCAAATTCACCCCTCCACTTT.

This chain uses TRBV19 with TRBJ1-1; D is uncertain. This CDR3 region has 14 residues. The germline V and J ends were trimmed by 2 bases and 2 bases, with 9 bases remaining between them. CDR1 is LNHDA and CDR2 is SQIVND in the germline V gene (reference sequence). The CDR3 loop reads CASSITQVNTEAFF. In DNA form, the CDR3 reads TGTGCCAGTAGTATAACTCAGGTTAACACTGAAGCTTTCTTT.

The V gene is TRBV4-3, the J gene TRBJ2-2; D perhaps matches TRBD1 (6 bases). The CDR3 totals 15 residues. In germline, CDR1 is LGHNA, CDR2 YSLEER. V dropped 0 bases and J dropped 7 bases, with 12 bases sitting between them. CDR3 DNA: TGCGCCAGCAGCCAAGATCACAGGGCGGACGGGGAGCTGTTTTTT. This translates into CASSQDHRADGELFF.

This clone was observed a few times. This chain connects TRBV7-8 to TRBJ2-1, with TRBD1 matching over 12 bases. CDR3 size: 16 residues. Germline CDR1 SGHVS, CDR2 FQNEAQ. The trim removed 1 base at V and 7 bases at J, leaving 5 bases unmatched. For the CDR3, the DNA is TGTGCCAGCAGCTTAGTTGGGACAGGGGGCAGAAATGAGCAGTTCTTC. Protein: CASSLVGTGGRNEQFF. Full variable domain (remainder filled in from reference TRBV7-8 and TRBJ2-1): GAGVSQSPRYKVAKRGQDVALRCDPISGHVSLFWYQQALGQGPEFLTYFQNEAQLDKSGLPSDRFFAERPEGSVSTLKIQRTQQEDSAVYLCASSLVGTGGRNEQFFGPGTRLTVL.

Comments on this clone: The germline gene is not matched at one end of the junction; a read error may be the cause. This chain joins TRBV7-7 and TRBJ2-5; 9 bases are a match to TRBD2. Germline V gives CDR1 SSHAT, CDR2 FNYEAQ (reference sequence). This CDR3 region has 16 residues. CDR3 sequence: CASSPLAGLFQETQYF. The CDR3 DNA reads TGTGCTAGCAGCCCTCTAGCGGGGTTATTCCAAGAGACCCAGTACTTC.

About this clone itself: The junction departs from germline at one end; a sequencing error may be responsible. V usage is TRBV4-1 and J usage is TRBJ2-7; 9 bases map to TRBD2. In germline, CDR1 is MGHRA, CDR2 YSYEKL. The CDR3 covers 16 residues. CDR3 sequence reads: CASSQVAGANYYEQYF. As DNA, the CDR3 is TGCGCCAGCAGTCAAGTAGCGGGGGCGAACTATTACGAGCAGTACTTC.

The V call is TRBV7-3, the J call TRBJ1-6; tentatively, D is TRBD1 (5 bases). CDR3 length: 16 residues. Trimming removed 6 bases from V and 9 bases from J, with 21 bases in between. The germline CDR1 and CDR2 sequences are SGHTA and FQGTGA. The CDR3 reads CASSLNPGGVSSPLHF. The CDR3 DNA is TGTGCCAGCAGTCTGAACCCGGGGGGGGTGAGTTCACCCCTCCACTTT.

The V gene is TRBV11-2, the J gene TRBJ1-3, with D possibly being TRBD1 (5 bases). The CDR3 has 14 amino acids. Germline loops: CDR1 SGHAT, CDR2 FQNNGV. Trimming removed 5 bases at V and 2 bases at J, with 10 bases between. Here the CDR3 reads CASSRGAAGNTIYF. CDR3 in DNA: TGTGCCAGCAGCCGCGGGGCGGCTGGAAACACCATATATTTT.

The V call is TRBV5-6, the J call TRBJ2-1, with 9 positions matching TRBD2. Germline lookup yields CDR1 SGHDT and CDR2 YYEEEE. V shed 3 bases, J shed 2 bases, and the junction held 6 bases outside the gene matches. This CDR3 spans 16 amino acids. As DNA, the CDR3 is TGTGCCAGCAGCTCTGGGGTAGCGGGGGCCTACAATGAGCAGTTCTTC. This codes for CASSSGVAGAYNEQFF.

The chain is built from TRBV5-4 and TRBJ1-6, with D perhaps matching TRBD1 (6 bases). V was clipped by 2 bases and J by 7 bases, with 13 bases between them. This CDR3 region has 15 residues. In germline, CDR1 is SGHNT, CDR2 YYREEE (reference sequence). CDR3 region: CASSLRGGENSPLHF. CDR3 sequence (DNA): TGTGCCAGCAGCTTAAGGGGGGGGGAGAATTCACCCCTCCACTTT.

The chain couples TRBV5-3 to TRBJ2-7; D is ambiguous. TRBV5-3 counts as an open reading frame of uncertain function. The CDR3 is 11 amino acids. Trimming removed 5 bases from V and 3 bases from J, with 6 bases in between. The CDR3 sequence: CARRPFYEQYF. The CDR3 DNA is TGTGCCAGAAGACCTTTCTACGAGCAGTACTTC.

The table lists this clone with a count of one. The chain couples TRBV4-1 to TRBJ1-5; 7 positions agree with TRBD1. Germline assignment: CDR1 MGHRA and CDR2 YSYEKL. The CDR3 has 16 amino acids. V lost 0 bases, J lost 5 bases, and 7 bases stayed unmatched. The CDR3 reads CASSQDPGQQYQPQHF. In DNA, the CDR3 is TGCGCCAGCAGCCAAGACCCGGGACAGCAGTATCAGCCCCAGCATTTT.

The chain employs TRBV23-1 and TRBJ2-1, with TRBD1 matching 8 bases. TRBV23-1 is an ORF, and what it does is uncertain. Losses at the gene ends were 9 bases for V and 6 bases for J; bases not matched to a gene: 10. The CDR3 has 14 residues. CDR3 DNA sequence: TGCGCCAGAGGACAGGGAACAAGGGGCAATGAGCAGTTCTTC. Amino acid sequence: CARGQGTRGNEQFF.

The chain has TRBV6-6 and TRBJ2-7, with D possibly being TRBD1 (6 bases). Germline V lookup: CDR1 MNHNY, CDR2 SVGAGI (reference sequence). With 7 bases removed from V and 0 bases from J, the gap between germline ends came to 13 bases. The CDR3 loop spans 14 amino acids. The CDR3 DNA reads TGTGCCAGCAAGCCGGGACACAACTCCTACGAGCAGTACTTC. It translates to CASKPGHNSYEQYF.

This chain joins TRBV7-2 and TRBJ1-2, with TRBD1 identical over 7 bases. The CDR3 totals 14 residues. Trimming at V came to 2 bases and at J to 8 bases, leaving 8 bases not matched to a gene. Germline CDR1 and CDR2: SGHTA and FQGNSA. CDR3 region: CASSLWDRRQGYTF. CDR3 nucleotide sequence: TGTGCCAGCAGCTTATGGGACAGACGACAGGGCTACACCTTC.

The chain uses TRBV7-2 and TRBJ1-1; no firm D call. The CDR3 has 15 amino acids. Germline V CDR1 and CDR2: SGHTA, FQGNSA. Trimming removed 0 bases at V and 1 base at J, with 9 bases between. CDR3 region: CASSLAPGGNTEAFF. The CDR3, as DNA: TGTGCCAGCAGCTTAGCGCCGGGTGGGAACACTGAAGCTTTCTTT.

The chain combines TRBV6-1 with TRBJ2-7, with TRBD2 as a possible D gene (5 bases). V dropped 7 bases and J dropped 3 bases, with 19 bases sitting between them. Germline values: CDR1 MNHNS, CDR2 SASEGT. This CDR3 comprises 15 residues. CDR3 DNA sequence: TGTGCCAGCACGAGGGAGTCGGACGGATACTACGAGCAGTACTTC. Translating it yields CASTRESDGYYEQYF.

The J gene is TRBJ1-1, the V gene TRBV18, with D tentatively TRBD1 (5 bases). Trimming removed 5 bases at V and 4 bases at J, with 11 bases between. There are 13 residues in the CDR3. From germline, CDR1 is KGHSH and CDR2 LQKENI. CDR3 loop: CASSGGEGTEAFF. CDR3 nucleotide sequence: TGTGCCAGCTCAGGGGGTGAGGGCACTGAAGCTTTCTTT. Variable domain in full (rest from reference TRBV18 and TRBJ1-1): NAGVMQNPRHLVRRRGQEARLRCSPMKGHSHVYWYRQLPEEGLKFMVYLQKENIIDESGMPKERFSAEFPKEGPSILRIQQVVRGDSAAYFCASSGGEGTEAFFGQGTRLTVV.

The genes are TRBV7-9 and TRBJ1-2; the D is unclear. The CDR3 sequence is 14 residues long. Germline assignment: CDR1 SEHNR and CDR2 FQNEAQ (reference sequence). Trimming shortened V by 1 base and J by 5 bases, and 11 bases separated the two germline ends. This CDR3 is CASSLGGEGYGYTF. The CDR3 nucleotides read TGTGCCAGCAGCTTAGGGGGTGAAGGATATGGCTACACCTTC.

This chain links TRBV4-3 with TRBJ2-3; 11 bases match TRBD1. CDR3 length equals 16 residues. Trimming removed 4 bases from V and 4 bases from J; junction bases left unmatched: 7. Germline V gene lookup returns CDR1 LGHNA and CDR2 YSLEER. CDR3 sequence: CASSPRTGGLADTQYF. DNA of the CDR3: TGCGCCAGCAGCCCACGGACAGGGGGCTTGGCAGATACGCAGTATTTT.